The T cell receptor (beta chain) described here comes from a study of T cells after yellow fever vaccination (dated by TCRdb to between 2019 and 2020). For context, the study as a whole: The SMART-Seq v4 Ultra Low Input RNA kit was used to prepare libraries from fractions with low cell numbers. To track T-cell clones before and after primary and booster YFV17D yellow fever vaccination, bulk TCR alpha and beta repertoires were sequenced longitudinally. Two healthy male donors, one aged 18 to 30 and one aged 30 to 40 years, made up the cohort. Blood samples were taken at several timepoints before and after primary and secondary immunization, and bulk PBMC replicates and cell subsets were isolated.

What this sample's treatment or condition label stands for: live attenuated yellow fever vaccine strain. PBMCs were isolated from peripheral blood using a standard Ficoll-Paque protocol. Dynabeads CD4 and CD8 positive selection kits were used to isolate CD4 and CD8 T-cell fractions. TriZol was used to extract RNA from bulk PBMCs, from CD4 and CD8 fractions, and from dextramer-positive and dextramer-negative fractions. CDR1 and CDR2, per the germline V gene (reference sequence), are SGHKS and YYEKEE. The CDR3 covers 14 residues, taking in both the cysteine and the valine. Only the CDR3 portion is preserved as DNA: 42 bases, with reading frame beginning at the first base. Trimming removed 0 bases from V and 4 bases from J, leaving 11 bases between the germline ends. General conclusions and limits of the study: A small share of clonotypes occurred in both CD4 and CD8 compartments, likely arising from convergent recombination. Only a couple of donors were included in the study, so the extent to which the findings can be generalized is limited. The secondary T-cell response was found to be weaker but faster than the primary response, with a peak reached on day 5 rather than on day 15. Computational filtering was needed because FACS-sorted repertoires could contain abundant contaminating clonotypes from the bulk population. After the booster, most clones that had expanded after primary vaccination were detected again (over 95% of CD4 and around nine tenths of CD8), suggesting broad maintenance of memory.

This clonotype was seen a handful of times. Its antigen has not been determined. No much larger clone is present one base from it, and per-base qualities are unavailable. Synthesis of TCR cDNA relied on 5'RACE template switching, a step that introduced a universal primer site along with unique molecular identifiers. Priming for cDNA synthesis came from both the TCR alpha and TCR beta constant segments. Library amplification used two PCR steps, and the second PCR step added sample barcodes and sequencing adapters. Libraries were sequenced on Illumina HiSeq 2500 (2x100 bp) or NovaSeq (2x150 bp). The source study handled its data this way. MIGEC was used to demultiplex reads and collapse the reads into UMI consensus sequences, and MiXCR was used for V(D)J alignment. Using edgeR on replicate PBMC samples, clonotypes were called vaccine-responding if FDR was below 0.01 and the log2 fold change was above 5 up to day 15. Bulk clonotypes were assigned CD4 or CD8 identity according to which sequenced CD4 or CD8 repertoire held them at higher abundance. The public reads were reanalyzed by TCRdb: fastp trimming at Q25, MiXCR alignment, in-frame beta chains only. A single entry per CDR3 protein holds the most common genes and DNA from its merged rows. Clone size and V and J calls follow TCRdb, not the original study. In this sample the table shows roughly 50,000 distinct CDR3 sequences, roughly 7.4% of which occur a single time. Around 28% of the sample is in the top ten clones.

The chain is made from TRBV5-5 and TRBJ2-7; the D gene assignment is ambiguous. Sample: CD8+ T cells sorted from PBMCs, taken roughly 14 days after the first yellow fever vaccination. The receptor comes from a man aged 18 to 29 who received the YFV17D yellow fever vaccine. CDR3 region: CASSLVAGEYEQYV. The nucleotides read TGTGCCAGCAGCTTGGTGGCAGGAGAGTACGAGCAGTACGTC.